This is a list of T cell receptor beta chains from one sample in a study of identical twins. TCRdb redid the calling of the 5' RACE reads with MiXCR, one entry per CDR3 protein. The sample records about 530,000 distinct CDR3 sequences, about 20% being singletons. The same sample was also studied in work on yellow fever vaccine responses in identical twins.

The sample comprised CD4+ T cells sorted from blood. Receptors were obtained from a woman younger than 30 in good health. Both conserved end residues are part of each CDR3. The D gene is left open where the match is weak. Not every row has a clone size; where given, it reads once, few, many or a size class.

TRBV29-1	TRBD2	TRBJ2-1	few	TGCAGCGTTGAAGGACTAGCGGGAGGAGGTGGGGCTTACAATGAGCAGTTCTTC	CSVEGLAGGGGAYNEQFF
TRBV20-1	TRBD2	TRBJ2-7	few	TGCAGTGCCGCTAGCGGGAGGGACGAGCAGTACTTC	CSAASGRDEQYF
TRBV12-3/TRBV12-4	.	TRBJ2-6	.	TGTGCCAGCAGTTTACGGAGAATCAGTGCCCGCGGGGCCAACGTCCTGACTTTC	CASSLRRISARGANVLTF
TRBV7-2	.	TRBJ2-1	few	TGTGCCAGCAGGTCAGTGAAAGAGCAGTTCTTC	CASRSVKEQFF
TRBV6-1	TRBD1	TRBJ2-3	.	TGTGCCAGCAGTGGTCCGACAGGGTACCGGAGCACAGATACGCAGTATTTT	CASSGPTGYRSTDTQYF
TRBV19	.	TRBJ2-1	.	TGTGCCAGTAGGCGGGGCTCCTACAATGAGCAGTTCTTC	CASRRGSYNEQFF
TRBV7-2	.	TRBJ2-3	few	TGTGCCAGCAGCTTCGGCCTCTCTGGTAGGACAGATACGCAGTATTTT	CASSFGLSGRTDTQYF
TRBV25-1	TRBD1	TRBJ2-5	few	TGTGCCAGCAGGAACAGGGGCATGGGGGAAGAGACCCAGTACTTC	CASRNRGMGEETQYF
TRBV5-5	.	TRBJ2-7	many	TGTGCCAGCAGCTCCCTTCTCTCCTACGAGCAGTACTTC	CASSSLLSYEQYF
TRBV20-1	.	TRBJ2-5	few	TGCAGTGCTAGTGATGTGGGGGAGACCCAGTACTTC	CSASDVGETQYF
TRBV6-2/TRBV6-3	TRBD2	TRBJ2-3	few	TGTGCCGCAGGCCTAGCGGGGGATATCACAGATACGCAGTATTTT	CAAGLAGDITDTQYF
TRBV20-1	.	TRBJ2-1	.	TGCAGTGCTAATAAAGGAGGGGATGAGCAGTTCTTC	CSANKGGDEQFF
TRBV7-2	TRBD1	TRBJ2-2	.	TGTGCCAGCAGCTTAAACAGGGGAGACACCGGGGAGCTGTTTTTT	CASSLNRGDTGELFF
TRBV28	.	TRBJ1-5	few	TGTGCCAGCAGGACGGCGGGGGGAGGTAGTCAGCCCCAGCATTTT	CASRTAGGGSQPQHF
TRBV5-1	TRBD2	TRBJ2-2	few	TGTGCCAGCTCTCGACTAGCGGGGACGAACACCGGGGAGCTGTTTTTT	CASSRLAGTNTGELFF
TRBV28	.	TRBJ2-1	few	TGTGCCAGCAGTCCACCGGACCACTACAATGAGCAGTTCTTC	CASSPPDHYNEQFF
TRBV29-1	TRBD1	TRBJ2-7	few	TGCAGCGTTCTATCGGACAGGAGCTCCTACGAGCAGTACTTC	CSVLSDRSSYEQYF
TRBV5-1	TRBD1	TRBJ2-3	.	TGCGCCAGCAGCGTCCTGACAGGGAGTGGTACAGATACGCAGTATTTT	CASSVLTGSGTDTQYF
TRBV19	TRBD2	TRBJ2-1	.	TGTGCCAGTAGTAGCGGGAGTAGTTGGAATGAGCAGTTCTTC	CASSSGSSWNEQFF
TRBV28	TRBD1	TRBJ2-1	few	TGTGCCAGCAGTTTAGGGCTCGGACAGGGTTCCTACAATGAGCAGTTCTTC	CASSLGLGQGSYNEQFF
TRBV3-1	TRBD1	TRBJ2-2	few	TGTGCCAGCAAGGGGGCCCCGAACACCGGGGAGCTGTTTTTT	CASKGAPNTGELFF
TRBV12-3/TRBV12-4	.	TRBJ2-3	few	TGTGCCAGCAGTTTAGCCCTCTTGAGCAGCGATACGCAGTATTTT	CASSLALLSSDTQYF
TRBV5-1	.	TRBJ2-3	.	TGCGCCAGCAGCGCCCGGACAGTTAGCACAGATACGCAGTATTTT	CASSARTVSTDTQYF
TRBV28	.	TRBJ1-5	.	TGTGCCAGCTCCTCCAGGGCACCTGGGATACCCCAGCATTTT	CASSSRAPGIPQHF
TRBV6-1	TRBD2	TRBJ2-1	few	TGTGCCAGCAGACCCACTAGCGGGAGGGCCTTTGAGCAGTTCTTC	CASRPTSGRAFEQFF
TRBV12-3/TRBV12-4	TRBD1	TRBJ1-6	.	TGTGCCACTACAGGGGGTCGTTCACCCCTCCACTTT	CATTGGRSPLHF
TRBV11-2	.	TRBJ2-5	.	TGTGCCAGCAGCCCAAACAGTAAAGAGACCCAGTACTTC	CASSPNSKETQYF
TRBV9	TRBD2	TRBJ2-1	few	TGTGCCAGCAGCGTCACCGGGACTAGCGGGTCCAATGAGCAGTTCTTC	CASSVTGTSGSNEQFF
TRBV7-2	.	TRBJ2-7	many	TGTGCCAGCAGCTTAGGGGGGGCGGGAGTAAGGTACGAGCAGTACTTC	CASSLGGAGVRYEQYF
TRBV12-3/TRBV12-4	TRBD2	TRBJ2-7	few	TGTGCCAGCAGTAGGGGAGCGGGACTTTACGAGCAGTACTTC	CASSRGAGLYEQYF
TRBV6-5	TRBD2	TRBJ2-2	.	TGTGCCAGCAGTTCGAGCGGGAGGGCCCGCACCGGGGAGCTGTTTTTT	CASSSSGRARTGELFF
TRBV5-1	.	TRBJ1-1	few	TGCGCCAGCAGCTTGGCCGCAGGTGAAGCTTTCTTT	CASSLAAGEAFF
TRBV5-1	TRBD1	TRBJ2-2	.	TGCGCCAGCAGCTGGGACAGGCACACCGGGGAGCTGTTTTTT	CASSWDRHTGELFF
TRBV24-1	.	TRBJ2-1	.	TGTGCCACCAGTGACTTCGGACAGATGTCCAATGAGCAGTTCTTC	CATSDFGQMSNEQFF
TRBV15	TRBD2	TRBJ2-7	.	TGTGCCACCAGCAAAGGGAGGGGTTACGAGCAGTACTTC	CATSKGRGYEQYF
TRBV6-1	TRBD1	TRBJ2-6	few	TGTGCCAGCAGTGGATGGGGGGACAGGGCTGGGGCCAACGTCCTGACTTTC	CASSGWGDRAGANVLTF
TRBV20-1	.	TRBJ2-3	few	TGCAGTGCTAGAATGCGGGGTGGCACAGATACGCAGTATTTT	CSARMRGGTDTQYF
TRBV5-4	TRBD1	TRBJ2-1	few	TGTGCCAGCAGCTCCCGGGACAGGGCAGCGGGTGAGCAGTTCTTC	CASSSRDRAAGEQFF
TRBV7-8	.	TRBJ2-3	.	TGTGCCAGCAGCTTAGCGCTAAACGGGAAGGCGGTAGGAGATACGCAGTATTTT	CASSLALNGKAVGDTQYF